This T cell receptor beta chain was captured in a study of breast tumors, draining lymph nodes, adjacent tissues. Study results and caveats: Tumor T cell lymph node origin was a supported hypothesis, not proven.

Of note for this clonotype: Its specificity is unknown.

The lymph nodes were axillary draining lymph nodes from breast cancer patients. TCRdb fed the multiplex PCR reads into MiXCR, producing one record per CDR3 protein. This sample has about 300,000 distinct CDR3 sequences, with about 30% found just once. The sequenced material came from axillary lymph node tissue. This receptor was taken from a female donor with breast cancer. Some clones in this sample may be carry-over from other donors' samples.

The CDR3 DNA reads TGTGCCAGCAGTTGCGGACTAGCGGGAGGGCAAAATGAGCAGTTCTTC. Its protein is CASSCGLAGGQNEQFF. The V and J genes are TRBV12-3 or TRBV12-4 and TRBJ2-1, with 15 positions matching TRBD2. V lost 4 bases, J lost 7 bases, and 5 bases stayed unmatched. CDR3 size: 16 residues.